These T cell receptor beta chains were read from a single sample in a study of cytomegalovirus exposure and HLA in healthy donors. Profiled with immunoSEQ multiplex PCR; TCRdb holds only in-frame clones, not every one. The sample has some 97,000 clones, around 82% seen once. Sequenced material: PBMCs. All receptors derive from a woman aged 45-65 years in good health and CMV-seropositive. Each CDR3 is given with its conserved first and last residue. Each record gives: CDR3 length, J gene, V gene, clone size, D gene, CDR3 protein, CDR3 DNA. The D gene is left open where the match is weak. The listing skips clone size in some rows; elsewhere it reads once, few, many or a size class.

cdr3_length: 16
j_call: TRBJ2-3
v_call: TRBV4-2
clone_size: -
d_call: -
cdr3_aa: CASSQEGIAGGDTQYF
cdr3_nt: TGTGCCAGCAGCCAAGAGGGTATTGCCGGGGGAGATACGCAGTATTTT

cdr3_length: 16
j_call: TRBJ2-5
v_call: TRBV18
clone_size: few
d_call: TRBD2
cdr3_aa: CASSPQLAGGKETQYF
cdr3_nt: TGTGCCAGCTCACCACAGCTAGCGGGAGGGAAAGAGACCCAGTACTTC

cdr3_length: 14
j_call: TRBJ1-3
v_call: TRBV7-9
clone_size: -
d_call: -
cdr3_aa: CASSLMASGNTIYF
cdr3_nt: TGTGCCAGCAGCTTAATGGCCTCCGGGAACACCATATATTTT

cdr3_length: 16
j_call: TRBJ2-1
v_call: TRBV11-2
clone_size: -
d_call: -
cdr3_aa: CASSILSGSSYNEQFF
cdr3_nt: TGTGCCAGCAGCATTCTGTCGGGAAGCTCCTACAATGAGCAGTTCTTC

cdr3_length: 15
j_call: TRBJ1-2
v_call: TRBV6-6
clone_size: -
d_call: -
cdr3_aa: CASSPFREGLYGYTF
cdr3_nt: TGTGCCAGCAGTCCCTTCCGTGAGGGACTCTATGGCTACACCTTC

cdr3_length: 15
j_call: TRBJ1-4
v_call: TRBV5-1
clone_size: -
d_call: TRBD1
cdr3_aa: CATSGQGATNEKLFF
cdr3_nt: TGCGCCACCTCGGGACAGGGAGCAACTAATGAAAAACTGTTTTTT

cdr3_length: 15
j_call: TRBJ1-1
v_call: TRBV27
clone_size: -
d_call: -
cdr3_aa: CASSWAGNLNTEAFF
cdr3_nt: TGTGCCAGCAGTTGGGCCGGAAACTTGAACACTGAAGCTTTCTTT

cdr3_length: 15
j_call: TRBJ1-5
v_call: TRBV6-5
clone_size: -
d_call: -
cdr3_aa: CASSPWSGGGQPQHF
cdr3_nt: TGTGCCAGCAGTCCCTGGTCCGGGGGAGGCCAGCCCCAGCATTTT

cdr3_length: 14
j_call: TRBJ2-7
v_call: TRBV7-6
clone_size: -
d_call: -
cdr3_aa: CASSLVGSFDEQYF
cdr3_nt: TGTGCCAGCAGCTTAGTCGGGAGTTTTGACGAGCAGTACTTC

cdr3_length: 14
j_call: TRBJ2-7
v_call: TRBV10-3
clone_size: -
d_call: TRBD2
cdr3_aa: CAIREAGEAHEQYF
cdr3_nt: TGTGCCATCAGGGAAGCGGGAGAAGCCCACGAGCAGTACTTC

cdr3_length: 15
j_call: TRBJ2-3
v_call: TRBV18
clone_size: -
d_call: TRBD2
cdr3_aa: CASSLGTSRADTQYF
cdr3_nt: TGTGCCAGCTCACTGGGGACTAGTAGGGCGGATACGCAGTATTTT

cdr3_length: 15
j_call: TRBJ1-4
v_call: TRBV30
clone_size: few
d_call: TRBD1
cdr3_aa: CAWSSRDRGREKLFF
cdr3_nt: TGTGCCTGGAGTTCCCGGGACAGGGGACGCGAAAAACTGTTTTTT

cdr3_length: 13
j_call: TRBJ1-6
v_call: TRBV7-6
clone_size: few
d_call: -
cdr3_aa: CASSPGNIQPLHF
cdr3_nt: TGTGCCAGCAGCCCCGGTAATATCCAACCCCTCCACTTT

cdr3_length: 14
j_call: TRBJ1-2
v_call: TRBV11-2
clone_size: -
d_call: -
cdr3_aa: CASSLTDGRVGYTF
cdr3_nt: TGTGCCAGCAGCCTGACCGACGGCCGGGTCGGCTACACCTTC

cdr3_length: 15
j_call: TRBJ2-7
v_call: TRBV7-8
clone_size: -
d_call: -
cdr3_aa: CASSRSRDMVYEQYF
cdr3_nt: TGTGCCAGCAGCCGCTCCAGGGACATGGTCTACGAGCAGTACTTC

cdr3_length: 15
j_call: TRBJ1-1
v_call: TRBV9
clone_size: -
d_call: -
cdr3_aa: CASSVRGGEDTEAFF
cdr3_nt: TGTGCCAGCAGCGTCAGGGGAGGGGAGGACACTGAAGCTTTCTTT

cdr3_length: 15
j_call: TRBJ2-1
v_call: TRBV27
clone_size: -
d_call: -
cdr3_aa: CASSLAPGFLIEQFF
cdr3_nt: TGTGCCAGCAGTTTGGCCCCCGGGTTCCTCATTGAGCAGTTCTTC

cdr3_length: 15
j_call: TRBJ1-2
v_call: TRBV6-1
clone_size: -
d_call: TRBD1
cdr3_aa: CASSEVTGDEYGYTF
cdr3_nt: TGTGCCAGCAGTGAAGTAACAGGGGATGAATATGGCTACACCTTC

cdr3_length: 15
j_call: TRBJ2-7
v_call: TRBV9
clone_size: few
d_call: -
cdr3_aa: CASSVGSGAEAEQYF
cdr3_nt: TGTGCCAGCAGCGTAGGATCGGGAGCCGAGGCCGAGCAGTACTTC

cdr3_length: 12
j_call: TRBJ2-3
v_call: TRBV30
clone_size: -
d_call: -
cdr3_aa: CAWDGGGDTQYF
cdr3_nt: TGTGCCTGGGATGGGGGAGGAGATACGCAGTATTTT

cdr3_length: 15
j_call: TRBJ1-4
v_call: TRBV11-2
clone_size: -
d_call: -
cdr3_aa: CASGSEAATNEKLFF
cdr3_nt: TGTGCCAGCGGAAGCGAGGCTGCAACTAATGAAAAACTGTTTTTT

cdr3_length: 17
j_call: TRBJ2-2
v_call: TRBV27
clone_size: -
d_call: TRBD2
cdr3_aa: CASSTASGGQGTGELFF
cdr3_nt: TGTGCCAGCAGTACGGCTAGCGGGGGCCAGGGAACCGGGGAGCTGTTTTTT

cdr3_length: 13
j_call: TRBJ1-2
v_call: TRBV6-1
clone_size: -
d_call: -
cdr3_aa: CASISGLDYGYTF
cdr3_nt: TGTGCCAGCATATCAGGATTGGACTATGGCTACACCTTC

cdr3_length: 15
j_call: TRBJ2-3
v_call: TRBV7-9
clone_size: -
d_call: TRBD1
cdr3_aa: CASSSGTGFRDTQYF
cdr3_nt: TGTGCCAGCAGCTCCGGGACAGGCTTTCGAGATACGCAGTATTTT

cdr3_length: 13
j_call: TRBJ2-7
v_call: TRBV6-5
clone_size: -
d_call: -
cdr3_aa: CASRRGPLYEQYF
cdr3_nt: TGTGCCAGCCGGCGGGGGCCTCTCTACGAGCAGTACTTC

cdr3_length: 13
j_call: TRBJ1-2
v_call: TRBV30
clone_size: -
d_call: -
cdr3_aa: CAWRSQGGHGYTF
cdr3_nt: TGTGCCTGGAGAAGCCAGGGAGGACATGGCTACACCTTC

cdr3_length: 14
j_call: TRBJ1-1
v_call: TRBV7-8
clone_size: -
d_call: -
cdr3_aa: CASSVTPSNPEAFF
cdr3_nt: TGTGCCAGCAGCGTCACTCCTTCAAATCCCGAAGCTTTCTTT

cdr3_length: 18
j_call: TRBJ2-2
v_call: TRBV30
clone_size: -
d_call: TRBD1
cdr3_aa: CAWSVLGQGDPNTGELFF
cdr3_nt: TGTGCCTGGAGTGTATTGGGACAGGGGGATCCGAACACCGGGGAGCTGTTTTTT

cdr3_length: 13
j_call: TRBJ2-7
v_call: TRBV7-2
clone_size: -
d_call: -
cdr3_aa: CASSLVRLGEQYF
cdr3_nt: TGTGCCAGCAGCTTAGTCAGGCTGGGCGAGCAGTACTTC

cdr3_length: 13
j_call: TRBJ2-3
v_call: TRBV27
clone_size: -
d_call: -
cdr3_aa: CASKETITDTQYF
cdr3_nt: TGTGCCAGCAAAGAAACAATCACAGATACGCAGTATTTT

cdr3_length: 16
j_call: TRBJ2-7
v_call: TRBV4-1
clone_size: -
d_call: -
cdr3_aa: CASSQGRGGGRGEQYF
cdr3_nt: TGCGCCAGCAGCCAAGGGCGCGGGGGCGGGAGAGGAGAGCAGTACTTC

cdr3_length: 12
j_call: TRBJ2-1
v_call: TRBV6-6
clone_size: -
d_call: -
cdr3_aa: CASSRVYNEQFF
cdr3_nt: TGTGCCAGCAGTCGCGTTTACAATGAGCAGTTCTTC

cdr3_length: 16
j_call: TRBJ2-1
v_call: TRBV4-2
clone_size: -
d_call: TRBD2
cdr3_aa: CASSQVTSGEYNEQFF
cdr3_nt: TGTGCCAGCAGCCAAGTGACTAGCGGAGAGTACAATGAGCAGTTCTTC

cdr3_length: 15
j_call: TRBJ1-5
v_call: TRBV6-5
clone_size: once
d_call: -
cdr3_aa: CASSYSHRVNQPQHF
cdr3_nt: TGTGCCAGCAGTTACTCGCACAGGGTCAATCAGCCCCAGCATTTT

cdr3_length: 15
j_call: TRBJ1-2
v_call: TRBV6-5
clone_size: -
d_call: TRBD1
cdr3_aa: CASSFRQGRLGGYTF
cdr3_nt: TGTGCCAGCAGTTTCCGACAGGGGCGCCTAGGTGGCTACACCTTC

cdr3_length: 16
j_call: TRBJ2-2
v_call: TRBV18
clone_size: -
d_call: -
cdr3_aa: CASSPSSGDWSGELFF
cdr3_nt: TGTGCCAGCTCACCTTCAAGCGGCGATTGGTCCGGGGAGCTGTTTTTT

cdr3_length: 13
j_call: TRBJ2-5
v_call: TRBV6-5
clone_size: -
d_call: -
cdr3_aa: CASSSVTLETQYF
cdr3_nt: TGTGCCAGCAGTTCAGTTACCCTAGAGACCCAGTACTTC

cdr3_length: 14
j_call: TRBJ2-1
v_call: TRBV6-6
clone_size: -
d_call: TRBD2
cdr3_aa: CASRLGGGIDEQFF
cdr3_nt: TGTGCCAGCAGGCTCGGGGGGGGTATTGATGAGCAGTTCTTC

cdr3_length: 14
j_call: TRBJ1-6
v_call: TRBV18
clone_size: -
d_call: -
cdr3_aa: CASSPNGDNSPLHF
cdr3_nt: TGTGCCAGCTCGCCCAACGGGGATAATTCACCCCTCCACTTT

cdr3_length: 14
j_call: TRBJ1-1
v_call: TRBV15
clone_size: -
d_call: -
cdr3_aa: CATSRDNPPGVGFF
cdr3_nt: TGTGCCACCAGCAGAGATAATCCCCCCGGGGTCGGTTTCTTT

cdr3_length: 15
j_call: TRBJ2-1
v_call: TRBV27
clone_size: -
d_call: -
cdr3_aa: CASSGGQTSYNEQFF
cdr3_nt: TGTGCCAGCAGTGGGGGACAAACCTCCTACAATGAGCAGTTCTTC

cdr3_length: 18
j_call: TRBJ1-2
v_call: TRBV7-6
clone_size: -
d_call: -
cdr3_aa: CASSHEARQGTMGYGYTF
cdr3_nt: TGTGCCAGCAGCCACGAGGCCCGGCAGGGGACGATGGGGTATGGCTACACCTTC

cdr3_length: 15
j_call: TRBJ2-3
v_call: TRBV10-1
clone_size: -
d_call: TRBD1
cdr3_aa: CASSDGDRGWDTQYF
cdr3_nt: TGCGCCAGCAGTGATGGGGACAGGGGATGGGATACGCAGTATTTT

cdr3_length: 14
j_call: TRBJ1-3
v_call: TRBV2
clone_size: -
d_call: -
cdr3_aa: CASMDRGVGNTIYF
cdr3_nt: TGTGCCAGCATGGACAGAGGTGTTGGAAACACCATATATTTT

cdr3_length: 14
j_call: TRBJ1-1
v_call: TRBV5-5
clone_size: -
d_call: -
cdr3_aa: CASSWKPGGTEAFF
cdr3_nt: TGTGCCAGCAGCTGGAAGCCGGGGGGCACTGAAGCTTTCTTT

cdr3_length: 14
j_call: TRBJ2-5
v_call: TRBV7-9
clone_size: -
d_call: -
cdr3_aa: CASSRGSGQETQYF
cdr3_nt: TGTGCCAGCAGCCGTGGATCAGGACAAGAGACCCAGTACTTC